The 18 T cell receptor beta chains in this list originate from one sample, sequenced in a study of control samples from healthy donors and cancer patients. TCRdb keeps only in-frame clones here, not all; method: immunoSEQ multiplex PCR. The repertoire includes over 80,000 clones, roughly 82% of them detected once, and about 2% sits in the top ten. Sequencing input: blood. The receptors here all came from a man aged 60-69 years in good health.

The chain carries TRBV18 and TRBJ2-3; 9 bases map to TRBD2. Germline loops: CDR1 KGHSH, CDR2 LQKENI. The CDR3 sequence is 17 residues long. The junction had 7 bases not matched to a gene; V was cut back by 3 bases and J by 0 bases. This CDR3 reads CASSPNLAGGSTDTQYF. DNA of the CDR3: TGTGCCAGCTCACCTAATCTGGCGGGGGGGAGCACAGATACGCAGTATTTT.

The chain recombines TRBV6-5 with TRBJ1-1; D gene unclear. The V gene's germline CDR1 is MNHEY and CDR2 SVGAGI. Between the trimmed V and J ends, which lost 4 bases and 1 base, there was a span of 13 bases. The CDR3 runs to 15 residues. This CDR3 reads CASSFWGKGNTEAFF. As DNA, the CDR3 is TGTGCCAGCAGTTTCTGGGGTAAAGGGAACACTGAAGCTTTCTTT.

This clone was observed once. This chain joins TRBV4-1 and TRBJ2-7; possibly TRBD1 or TRBD2 for D (5 bases each). Trimming took 6 bases from V and 1 from J, leaving 19 bases between them. Germline V CDR1 and CDR2: MGHRA, YSYEKL. The CDR3 length is 16 residues. The CDR3 DNA follows: TGCGCCAGCAGTCAAATGAGAGGGAAGGGGTCCTACGAGCAGTACTTC. Translating gives CASSQMRGKGSYEQYF.

The chain links TRBV7-8 to TRBJ1-3; no clear D. The CDR3 runs 16 residues. Germline values: CDR1 SGHVS, CDR2 FQNEAQ. V was shortened by 1 base and J by 3 bases, with 13 bases between the two germline ends. CDR3 coding DNA: TGTGCCAGCAGCTTAGTAGGACGGGAGAGTGGAAACACCATATATTTT. Its protein is CASSLVGRESGNTIYF.

This chain connects TRBV5-6 to TRBJ1-4, with a tentative D call TRBD1 (5 bases). V lost 3 bases and J lost 13, with 16 bases in between. The CDR3 loop spans 13 amino acids. Germline values: CDR1 SGHDT, CDR2 YYEEEE. The CDR3 DNA reads as TGTGCCAGCAGCTGGGCGGGGGGAGCCGCACTGTTTTTT. Translated: CASSWAGGAALFF.

The rearrangement links TRBV9 to TRBJ1-1; possibly TRBD1 for D (5 bases). V gave up 3 bases and J gave up 3 bases, with 12 bases separating them. The CDR3 has 14 residues. The germline V gene encodes CDR1 SGDLS and CDR2 YYNGEE. CDR3 DNA: TGTGCCAGCAGCGCTCCAGGGATCGACACTGAAGCTTTCTTT. Translating gives CASSAPGIDTEAFF.

This clone was observed a single time. The chain has TRBV18 and TRBJ2-1; tentatively, D is TRBD1 (5 bases). The germline CDR1 and CDR2 sequences are KGHSH and LQKENI. The CDR3 is 15 residues long. With 1 base removed from V and 3 bases from J, the gap between germline ends came to 10 bases. The CDR3 sequence is CASSPQGSNYNEQFF. In DNA form, the CDR3 reads TGTGCCAGCTCACCACAGGGGTCCAACTACAATGAGCAGTTCTTC.

This clone was picked up one time. V usage is TRBV21-1 and J usage is TRBJ2-1; the table names TRBD2, a call not compared with the DNA. TRBV21-1 is termed a pseudogene. This CDR3 is built from 16 residues. The CDR3 loop is CASSKTPLASYNEQFF. The CDR3 nucleotides are TGTGCCAGCAGCAAAACCCCACTAGCCTCCTACAATGAGCAGTTCTTC.

CDR3 bases: TGTGCCAGCAAAATAGACCGAACTAGCACAGATACGCAGTATTTT. It specifies CASKIDRTSTDTQYF. V and J are TRBV27 and TRBJ2-3; D ambiguous. Trimming cost V 7 bases and J 0 bases, with 14 bases left between them. This CDR3 contains 15 residues. CDR1 is MNHEY and CDR2 is SMNVEV in the germline V gene (reference sequence).

The chain links TRBV7-3 to TRBJ2-5; D ambiguous. V lost 1 base to trimming and J lost 4 bases, with 7 bases between them. CDR3 size: 13 residues. Germline assignment: CDR1 SGHTA and CDR2 FQGTGA. In nucleotides, the CDR3 is TGTGCCAGCAGCTTAAAGGGTATAGAGACCCAGTACTTC. This codes for CASSLKGIETQYF.

This clone showed up just a few times. The rearrangement joins TRBV6-2 or TRBV6-3 to TRBJ2-5; unclear D gene. Per germline, CDR1 MNHEY and CDR2 SVGEGT. The CDR3 extends over 11 amino acids. Deletions cut 4 bases from V and 5 bases from J, with 5 bases between. The chain's CDR3 is CASSSRETQYF. As DNA, the CDR3 is TGTGCCAGCAGTTCGAGGGAGACCCAGTACTTC.

The genes are TRBV7-8 and TRBJ1-5; D ambiguous. Trimming shortened V by 2 bases and J by 9 bases, and 11 bases separated the two germline ends. Per germline, CDR1 SGHVS and CDR2 FQNEAQ. The CDR3 has 13 residues. The CDR3 spells CASSLSRDAPQHF. The CDR3, as DNA: TGTGCCAGCAGCTTATCTCGCGATGCGCCCCAGCATTTT.

The chain links TRBV19 to TRBJ2-6; D is uncertain. With 3 bases removed from V and 4 bases from J, the gap between germline ends came to 4 bases. The length of the CDR3 is 13 residues. Germline loops: CDR1 LNHDA, CDR2 SQIVND (reference sequence). CDR3 residues: CASSITGANVLTF. The CDR3 DNA is TGTGCCAGTAGTATCACCGGGGCCAACGTCCTGACTTTC. Variable domain in full (rest from reference TRBV19 and TRBJ2-6): DGGITQSPKYLFRKEGQNVTLSCEQNLNHDAMYWYRQDPGQGLRLIYYSQIVNDFQKGDIAEGYSVSREKKESFPLTVTSAQKNPTAFYLCASSITGANVLTFGAGSRLTVL.

The V and J genes are TRBV5-3 and TRBJ2-3, with TRBD1 identical over 8 bases. TRBV5-3 is an ORF, and what it does is uncertain. V shed 4 bases and J 2 bases; nucleotides not matched to a gene: 9. The length of the CDR3 is 16 residues. CDR3 amino acids: CARSSRTGTHTDTQYF. The CDR3, as DNA: TGTGCCAGAAGCAGCCGGACAGGGACCCACACAGATACGCAGTATTTT.

The rearrangement links TRBV7-9 to TRBJ2-3; perhaps D is TRBD1 or TRBD2 (5 bases each). The germline V gene has CDR1 SEHNR and CDR2 FQNEAQ (reference sequence). The germline V and J ends were trimmed by 1 base and 0 bases, with 8 bases remaining between them. CDR3 length: 15 residues. The CDR3 nucleotides read TGTGCCAGCAGCTTAGGGGGGTGGAGCACAGATACGCAGTATTTT. Amino acid sequence: CASSLGGWSTDTQYF.

The chain uses TRBV12-3 or TRBV12-4 and TRBJ2-4, with D perhaps assigned TRBD1 or TRBD2 (7 bases each). The V end was cut by 8 bases, the J end by 3 bases, with 11 bases between. The CDR3 contains 13 residues. For the CDR3, the DNA is TGTGCCAGCGGGAGGGGGCTCAAAAACATTCAGTACTTC. This gives the protein CASGRGLKNIQYF.

CDR3 region: CASSRTRSDTQYF. CDR3 nucleotide sequence: TGTGCCAGCAGCCGAACCAGATCAGATACGCAGTATTTT. V gene TRBV4-2 combines with J gene TRBJ2-3; unclear D gene. The CDR3 is made up of 13 amino acids. CDR1 and CDR2 (germline): LGHNA, YNFKEQ. The V end was cut by 4 bases, the J end by 4 bases, with 9 bases between.

The chain joins TRBV13 to TRBJ1-2; D might be TRBD1 (6 bases). Germline lookup yields CDR1 PRHDT and CDR2 FYEKMQ (reference sequence). V was pared by 2 bases and J by 4 bases, with 8 bases between. This CDR3 spans 13 amino acids. CDR3 sequence (DNA): TGTGCCAGCAGCTTAAAGGGGGGCTATGGCTACACCTTC. Protein sequence: CASSLKGGYGYTF.